This T cell receptor beta chain was obtained from a study of T-cell memory formation after mild COVID-19. Regarding the study as a whole: The appearance of some responding clones in pre-infection memory suggested that cross-reactive memory joined. CD4/CD8 balance characterized clones contracting day 15 to 85, and CD4+ skew characterized later expanders.

CDR1 and CDR2 from the germline V gene are LNHNV and YYDKDF (reference sequence). The CDR3 is 16 residues long. V shed 1 base, J shed 0 bases, and the junction held 2 bases outside the gene matches. This clonotype showed up just a few times. As yet, its antigen is unknown. TCRdb re-called the 5' RACE reads through MiXCR, storing one row per CDR3 protein. The sample consists of roughly 340,000 distinct CDR3 sequences, less than 25% of them appearing once. The receptor was isolated from a man younger than 35 who had mild COVID-19 (a few samples of this study predate the infection). Cell type and time point are not known. Specimen: PBMCs or a T cell subset sorted from them (not recorded which). V is TRBV15 and J is TRBJ2-1, with 8 bases identical to TRBD1. The CDR3 here is CATSRGQGSSYNEQFF. CDR3 DNA: TGTGCCACCAGCAGAGGACAGGGGAGCTCCTACAATGAGCAGTTCTTC.